This passage covers 15 T cell receptor beta chains from one sample sequenced in a study of blood T cell repertoires in COVID-19. Data came from immunoSEQ multiplex PCR; TCRdb stores just in-frame clones and leaves some out. This table has 150,000 to 170,000 clones, 70% to 90% appearing once. Material: peripheral blood. These receptor sequences come from a woman aged 60-75 years with COVID-19, enrolled during active disease.

This clone has a handful of counts. The chain couples TRBV18 to TRBJ2-3; the match to TRBD1 covers 8 bases. CDR1 and CDR2 from the germline V gene are KGHSH and LQKENI. The length of the CDR3 is 15 residues. Trimming removed 2 bases from V and 4 bases from J; junction bases left unmatched: 5. The CDR3 sequence: CASSPWTGLADTQYF. The CDR3 DNA sequence: TGTGCCAGCTCACCATGGACAGGGTTGGCAGATACGCAGTATTTT.

V gene TRBV27 combines with J gene TRBJ1-2, with TRBD1 identical over 10 bases. Germline V lookup: CDR1 MNHEY, CDR2 SMNVEV (reference sequence). J was trimmed by 4 bases and V by 5 bases; bases with no gene match: 13. This CDR3 comprises 17 residues. CDR3 loop: CASSTRTGGRAGYGYTF. The CDR3 DNA follows: TGTGCCAGCAGTACAAGGACAGGGGGTAGGGCCGGCTATGGCTACACCTTC.

V is TRBV5-1 and J is TRBJ1-2; D gene unclear. Germline-derived CDR1 and CDR2 are SGHRS and YFSETQ. The CDR3 contains 13 residues. Trimming pared 4 bases from V and 4 bases from J, leaving 11 bases between. The CDR3 region has the DNA TGCGCCAGCAGCCCTCAGATTTCCTATGGCTACACCTTC. It specifies CASSPQISYGYTF.

This sequence joins TRBV3-1 (or the pseudogene TRBV3-2) and TRBJ1-2, with 8 positions matching TRBD1. This CDR3 region has 14 residues. The V gene end was trimmed by 4 bases and the J gene end by 5 bases; junction bases not matched to a gene: 6. The V gene's germline CDR1 is LGHDT and CDR2 YNNKEL (reference sequence). Here the CDR3 DNA reads TGTGCCAGCAGCCCACGGACAGGGTTTTATGGCTACACCTTC. Residues: CASSPRTGFYGYTF.

This clone was detected only once. This chain joins TRBV11-3 and TRBJ1-2; the match to TRBD1 covers 8 bases. The V segment lost 4 bases and the J segment 2 bases; nucleotides outside the gene matches: 12. Germline CDR1 and CDR2: SGHNT and YENEEA. The CDR3 contains 17 residues. CDR3 in DNA: TGTGCCAGCAGCTCAGACCGGGACAGGCCAGGAAACTATGGCTACACCTTC. Translating it yields CASSSDRDRPGNYGYTF.

This clone showed up just once. CDR3 sequence: CASSSGGVHGNTQYF. In DNA, the CDR3 is TGTGCCAGCTCCTCCGGCGGGGTTCACGGGAATACGCAGTATTTT. The J gene is TRBJ2-3, the V gene TRBV5-4; possible D gene TRBD2, 6 bases. Trimming shortened V by 7 bases and J by 7 bases, and 22 bases separated the two germline ends. This CDR3 comprises 15 residues. The germline CDR1 and CDR2 sequences are SGHNT and YYREEE (reference sequence).

This chain joins TRBV12-5 and TRBJ1-5, with 8 bases that match TRBD1. Looked up from germline, CDR1 is LGHNT and CDR2 is FRNRAP. The J segment lost 6 bases and the V segment lost 5 bases, leaving 9 bases of the junction unmatched. The CDR3 consists of 15 residues. CDR3 loop: CASGPDRVSSQPQHF. CDR3 DNA sequence: TGTGCTAGTGGTCCGGACAGGGTTTCAAGTCAGCCCCAGCATTTT.

The gene calls are TRBV3-1 (or the pseudogene TRBV3-2) and TRBJ2-5; tentatively, D is TRBD2 (6 bases). This CDR3 comprises 16 residues. Germline V gene sequence: CDR1 LGHDT, CDR2 YNNKEL (reference sequence). The V and J ends lost 0 bases and 5 bases respectively, with 16 bases between them. This CDR3 is CASSQDVGRAGETQYF. For the CDR3, the DNA is TGTGCCAGCAGCCAAGACGTGGGACGGGCGGGGGAGACCCAGTACTTC.

The chain carries TRBV15 and TRBJ1-6; no firm D call. The germline gives CDR1 LNHNV, CDR2 YYDKDF (reference sequence). The CDR3 has 14 residues. Trimming removed 6 bases from V and 0 bases from J, with 6 bases in between. The CDR3 DNA reads as TGTGCCACCAGTACGAGCTCCTATAATTCACCCCTCCACTTT. This translates into CATSTSSYNSPLHF.

The chain joins TRBV7-9 to TRBJ1-1, with 7 bases identical to TRBD1. This CDR3 has 15 amino acids. Trimming removed 1 base from V and 0 bases from J; junction bases left unmatched: 2. Germline V CDR1 and CDR2: SEHNR, FQNEAQ (reference sequence). Here the CDR3 reads CASSLGDRLNTEAFF. Here the CDR3 DNA reads TGTGCCAGCAGCTTAGGGGACAGATTGAACACTGAAGCTTTCTTT. The complete variable domain, with remaining parts taken from reference TRBV7-9 and TRBJ1-1, reads DTGVSQNPRHKITKRGQNVTFRCDPISEHNRLYWYRQTLGQGPEFLTYFQNEAQLEKSRLLSDRFSAERPKGSFSTLEIQRTEQGDSAMYLCASSLGDRLNTEAFFGQGTRLTVV.

The chain is built from TRBV5-1 and TRBJ2-6; 9 nucleotides agree with TRBD1. Germline V gene lookup returns CDR1 SGHRS and CDR2 YFSETQ. The CDR3 sequence is 16 residues long. V was clipped by 5 bases and J by 1 base; unmatched bases: 4. Written as DNA, the CDR3 is TGCGCCAGCAGTTCCGGGACAGGGTCTGGGGCCAACGTCCTGACTTTC. It translates to CASSSGTGSGANVLTF.

This clone has only one observation. This chain uses TRBV10-3 with TRBJ2-3; TRBD1 aligns across 9 bases. The V and J ends lost 2 bases and 5 bases, in that order; junction bases with no gene match: 5. CDR1 is ENHRY, CDR2 SYGVKD, per germline. CDR3 length: 15 amino acids. In nucleotides, the CDR3 is TGTGCCATCAGTGAGCCGGACAGGGGTAGAGATACGCAGTATTTT. This codes for CAISEPDRGRDTQYF.

The rearrangement joins TRBV11-2 to TRBJ2-1, with TRBD2 matching over 9 bases. V was pared by 4 bases and J by 6 bases, with 7 bases of the junction left unmatched. This CDR3 has 15 amino acids. CDR1 and CDR2 (germline): SGHAT, FQNNGV. CDR3 coding DNA: TGTGCCAGCAGCTCTCTAGCGGGGAGCCGCAATGAGCAGTTCTTC. Translating it yields CASSSLAGSRNEQFF.

The chain combines TRBV4-1 with TRBJ1-5; D gene unclear. Trimming removed 4 bases from V and 3 bases from J, with 10 bases in between. CDR1 is MGHRA and CDR2 is YSYEKL in the germline V gene. The CDR3 has 14 residues. The DNA for the CDR3 is TGCGCCAGCAGCCGCGGCCTCGCCAATCAGCCCCAGCATTTT. Translated, it gives CASSRGLANQPQHF.

In its sample, this clone was seen once. J is TRBJ1-4 and V is TRBV4-1; maybe TRBD1 (6 bases). This CDR3 has 16 amino acids. Germline V lookup: CDR1 MGHRA, CDR2 YSYEKL. The V and J ends lost 3 bases and 3 bases respectively, with 14 bases between them. For the CDR3, the DNA is TGCGCCAGCAGCCAGGAAACACAGGGTCCTAATGAAAAACTGTTTTTT. Its translation is CASSQETQGPNEKLFF.